The 10 T cell receptor beta chains in this list originate from one sample, sequenced in a study of shared clonotypes between healthy human individuals. CD45RO-negative, CCR7-positively selected cells formed the naive CD8 fraction, excluding terminally differentiated effector memory CD45RA+ cells. Produced via immunoSEQ multiplex PCR; TCRdb's table is partial and in-frame only. The sample contains just over 2,000,000 clones, about 95% of which appear only once. The sequencing input was naive CD8+ T cells sorted from blood. The source of these receptors is a man aged 18 to 30 in good health.

The rearrangement uses TRBV28 and TRBJ2-5; a weak D match, TRBD1 (6 bases). Trimming stripped 5 bases from V and 3 bases from J, with 16 bases between. The CDR3 contains 15 residues. Per germline, CDR1 MDHEN and CDR2 SYDVKM. CDR3 nucleotides: TGTGCCAGCAGTCGTAGGGGGTCCCCAAAAGAGACCCAGTACTTC. It specifies CASSRRGSPKETQYF. Looking up the rest from reference TRBV28 and TRBJ2-5 gives the full variable domain: DVKVTQSSRYLVKRTGEKVFLECVQDMDHENMFWYRQDPGLGLRLIYFSYDVKMKEKGDIPEGYSVSREKKERFSLILESASTNQTSMYLCASSRRGSPKETQYFGPGTRLLVL.

The genes are TRBV6-1 and TRBJ2-1; no clear D gene. The V end lost 4 bases, the J end lost 4 bases, and 11 bases lay between the germline ends. The germline V gene encodes CDR1 MNHNS and CDR2 SASEGT. The length of the CDR3 is 14 residues. This CDR3 reads CASSVDRGYNEQFF. CDR3 DNA: TGTGCCAGCAGTGTGGATAGAGGATACAATGAGCAGTTCTTC.

V usage is TRBV9 and J usage is TRBJ2-1, with D hard to call. In germline, CDR1 is SGDLS, CDR2 YYNGEE. Trimming stripped 0 bases from V and 3 bases from J, with 10 bases between. This CDR3 contains 15 residues. The CDR3 region is CASSVDVSYYNEQFF. Written as DNA, the CDR3 is TGTGCCAGCAGCGTAGACGTCAGTTACTACAATGAGCAGTTCTTC.

V and J are TRBV27 and TRBJ1-1, with 9 bases fitting TRBD1. The CDR3 length is 13 residues. J lost 1 base, V lost 6 bases, and 0 bases had no gene match. Germline V gene lookup returns CDR1 MNHEY and CDR2 SMNVEV (reference sequence). CDR3 sequence (DNA): TGTGCCAGCAGGGACAGGGGGAACACTGAAGCTTTCTTT. This sequence encodes CASRDRGNTEAFF.

The chain joins TRBV6-5 to TRBJ1-1, with D possibly matching TRBD1 (5 bases). The CDR3 length is 14 residues. Germline V gene data show CDR1 as MNHEY and CDR2 as SVGAGI. V lost 4 bases, J lost 0 bases, and 9 bases lay in between. CDR3 sequence (DNA): TGTGCCAGCAGTTTAGGGACGGTGAACACTGAAGCTTTCTTT. Translating gives CASSLGTVNTEAFF.

This clone was counted only a few times. Other DNA sequences in this sample translate to the same CDR3. The CDR3 DNA sequence: TGCGCCAGCAGCCAAGGGCAGGGGGTCTACGAGCAGTACTTC. The encoded protein is CASSQGQGVYEQYF. The genes are TRBV4-1 and TRBJ2-7; 7 positions agree with TRBD1. The CDR3 spans 14 residues. V trimming: 1 base; J trimming: 3 bases; junction bases outside the gene matches: 3. Germline CDR1 MGHRA, CDR2 YSYEKL.

The chain couples TRBV18 to TRBJ1-3; D is uncertain. The CDR3 extends over 15 amino acids. CDR1 and CDR2 from the germline V gene are KGHSH and LQKENI. Trimming shortened V by 3 bases and J by 8 bases, and 17 bases separated the two germline ends. The CDR3 loop reads CASSPLNDTGDTIYF. For the CDR3, the DNA is TGTGCCAGCTCACCTCTTAATGACACCGGGGACACCATATATTTT.

The chain is built from TRBV6-7 and TRBJ1-4; D may be TRBD1 (6 bases). TRBV6-7 is treated as an ORF (open reading frame) with a function not yet certain. V was clipped by 5 bases and J by 0 bases, with 16 bases between them. This CDR3 spans 17 amino acids. CDR3 region: CASSGRQGGATNEKLFF. The CDR3 DNA reads as TGTGCCAGCAGTGGCCGACAAGGGGGGGCAACTAATGAAAAACTGTTTTTT.

The chain recombines TRBV18 with TRBJ2-6, with TRBD1 as a possible D gene (5 bases). CDR1 KGHSH and CDR2 LQKENI come from the germline V gene. The V end lost 2 bases, the J end lost 1 base, and 12 bases lay between the germline ends. The CDR3 runs 17 residues. The CDR3 sequence is CASSPSTGWSGANVLTF. For the CDR3, the DNA is TGTGCCAGCTCACCATCAACAGGCTGGTCTGGGGCCAACGTCCTGACTTTC.

V and J are TRBV6-1 and TRBJ2-6; D uncertain. Trimming removed 6 bases from V and 6 bases from J, with 3 bases in between. Germline-derived CDR1 and CDR2 are MNHNS and SASEGT. The CDR3 length is 11 residues. This chain's CDR3 is CASREANVLTF. The CDR3 DNA reads as TGTGCCAGCAGGGAGGCCAACGTCCTGACTTTC.